The clone carrying this TCR beta chain has only a few counts. The antigen is not known. The cDNA had a unique molecular identifier and a template-switch universal primer site. One entry per CDR3 protein results from TCRdb running MiXCR on the 5' RACE reads. Of 450,000 to 500,000 distinct CDR3 sequences in the sample, roughly an eighth were seen once. This sample was included in a study of identical twins. Study results and caveats: Twin sharing of out-of-frame TCR alpha was underestimated by models in monozygotic pairs. Conclusions came from cross-sectional statistical analysis, not from following the same donors.

The sample was also reused in another study, on yellow fever vaccine responses in identical twins.

The receptor was isolated from a woman between 18 and 29 years old in good health. The sequencing sample was made of CD4+ T cells sorted from blood.

CDR3 in DNA: TGTGCCACCAGCAGAGATTTCGCAGGGACCAACTATGGCTACACCTTC. Translating it yields CATSRDFAGTNYGYTF. The V gene is TRBV15, the J gene TRBJ1-2, with D possibly TRBD1 on 5 matching bases. This CDR3 is 16 amino acids long. V shed 0 bases and J shed 2 bases, with 13 bases lying between them. The germline CDR1 and CDR2 sequences are LNHNV and YYDKDF (reference sequence). The full variable domain, its missing parts supplied by reference TRBV15 and TRBJ1-2, is DAMVIQNPRYQVTQFGKPVTLSCSQTLNHNVMYWYQQKSSQAPKLLFHYYDKDFNNEADTPDNFQSRRPNTSFCFLDIRSPGLGDTAMYLCATSRDFAGTNYGYTFGSGTRLTVV.